This T cell receptor (beta chain) derives from a study of shared clonotypes between healthy human individuals. Each subset's genomic DNA was shared equally among a number of immunoSEQ plates. Method: immunoSEQ multiplex PCR; TCRdb's copy keeps in-frame clones and lacks some. Altogether 980,000 or so clones are present, roughly 72% being singletons, with the ten largest covering over 1.3%. Germline CDR1 is MDHEN and CDR2 is SYDVKM. This CDR3 is 14 amino acids long. Trimming removed 3 bases from V and 6 bases from J; junction bases left unmatched: 5. The study drew its donors from healthy HIV-negative adults without recent acute infections or vaccinations.

Sequencing input: memory CD4+ T cells sorted from blood. Subset given: CD45RA-negative fraction. This clonotype was obtained from a man younger than 30 in good health. This chain joins TRBV28 and TRBJ1-1; 9 bases map to TRBD1. The CDR3 DNA sequence: TGTGCCAGCAGTTTTGGGACAGGGTTCCCTGAAGCTTTCTTT. This codes for CASSFGTGFPEAFF.